In this sample, the clone carrying this T cell receptor (beta chain) turned up many times. The data are from a study of human T cells and chemical hapten exposure. Germline V gene lookup returns CDR1 MDHEN and CDR2 SYDVKM. This CDR3 is 13 amino acids long. Trimming removed 10 bases at V and 3 bases at J, with 15 bases between. MiXCR, run by TCRdb on the RACE reads, gives a single entry per CDR3 protein. The repertoire has tens of thousands of distinct CDR3 sequences, around 10% of them found once; the top ten carry 1.4%. Stated time point: patch test 3, about 24 weeks after DPC sensitization. This sample's treatment: therapeutic diphenylcyclopropenone sensitization with weekly scalp DPC.

The chain recombines TRBV28 with TRBJ1-2; no definite D call. The clonotype originates from a woman aged 45-60 years with alopecia areata. Some clones in this sample may be carry-over from other donors' samples. Sample: whole blood, taken in connection with sensitization to the hapten diphenylcyclopropenone (DPC). The chain's CDR3 is CATTVLADYGYTF. DNA for the CDR3: TGTGCCACCACAGTTTTGGCGGACTATGGCTACACCTTC.